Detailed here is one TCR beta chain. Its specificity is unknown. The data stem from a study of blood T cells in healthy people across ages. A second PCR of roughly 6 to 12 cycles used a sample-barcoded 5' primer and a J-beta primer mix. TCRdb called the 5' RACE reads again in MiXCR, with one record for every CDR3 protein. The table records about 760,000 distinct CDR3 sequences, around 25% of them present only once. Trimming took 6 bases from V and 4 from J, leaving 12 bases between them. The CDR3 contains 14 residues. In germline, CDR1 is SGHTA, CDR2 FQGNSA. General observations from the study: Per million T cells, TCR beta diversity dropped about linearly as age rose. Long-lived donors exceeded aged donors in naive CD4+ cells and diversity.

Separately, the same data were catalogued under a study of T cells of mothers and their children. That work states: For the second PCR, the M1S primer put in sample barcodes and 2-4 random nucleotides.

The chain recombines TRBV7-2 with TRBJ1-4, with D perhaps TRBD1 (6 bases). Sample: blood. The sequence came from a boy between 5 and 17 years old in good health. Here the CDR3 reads CASSPGANNEKLFF. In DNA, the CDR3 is TGTGCCAGCAGTCCAGGGGCCAATAATGAAAAACTGTTTTTT.